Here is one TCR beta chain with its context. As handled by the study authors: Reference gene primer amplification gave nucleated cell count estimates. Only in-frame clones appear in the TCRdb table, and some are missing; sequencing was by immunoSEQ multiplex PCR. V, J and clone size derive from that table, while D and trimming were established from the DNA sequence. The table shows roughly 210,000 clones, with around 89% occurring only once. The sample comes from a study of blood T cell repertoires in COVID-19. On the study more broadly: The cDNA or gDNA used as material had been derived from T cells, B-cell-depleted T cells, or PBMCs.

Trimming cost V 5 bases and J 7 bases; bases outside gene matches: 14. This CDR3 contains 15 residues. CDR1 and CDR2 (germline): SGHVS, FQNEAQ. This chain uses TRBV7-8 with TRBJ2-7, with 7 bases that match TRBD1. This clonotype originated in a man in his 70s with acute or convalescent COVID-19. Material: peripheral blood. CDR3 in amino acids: CASSLRGQSPGEQYF. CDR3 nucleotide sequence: TGTGCCAGCAGCCTTCGGGGACAGTCTCCGGGGGAGCAGTACTTC. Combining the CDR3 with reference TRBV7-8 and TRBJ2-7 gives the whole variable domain GAGVSQSPRYKVAKRGQDVALRCDPISGHVSLFWYQQALGQGPEFLTYFQNEAQLDKSGLPSDRFFAERPEGSVSTLKIQRTQQEDSAVYLCASSLRGQSPGEQYFGPGTRLTVT.